These T cell receptor beta chains were read from a single sample in a study of cytomegalovirus exposure and HLA in healthy donors. Profiling relied on immunoSEQ multiplex PCR, and the TCRdb table lists in-frame clones only, not all of them. This table holds about 160,000 clones, approximately 89% found once. The specimen was PBMCs. The receptors derive from a man between 18 and 35 years old in good health and CMV-seropositive. CDR3s include the opening cysteine and the closing phenylalanine or tryptophan. The order of the fields is clone size, J gene, D gene, V gene, CDR3 protein, CDR3 DNA. D genes are given only for firm matches. Clone size, where shown, is once, few, many, or a class for clones that have expanded.

NA	TRBJ2-5	TRBD1	TRBV10-3	CAISGAGTGTQETQYF	TGTGCCATCAGTGGGGCCGGGACAGGGACCCAAGAGACCCAGTACTTC
NA	TRBJ2-1	TRBD2	TRBV6-1	CASTGTSGYNEQFF	TGTGCCAGCACCGGGACTAGCGGATACAATGAGCAGTTCTTC
NA	TRBJ2-1	NA	TRBV19	CASSIRLQSSYNEQFF	TGTGCCAGTAGTATCAGGCTGCAGAGCTCCTACAATGAGCAGTTCTTC
NA	TRBJ2-1	TRBD1	TRBV29-1	CSARDRGSYNEQFF	TGCAGCGCCCGGGACAGGGGCTCCTACAATGAGCAGTTCTTC
NA	TRBJ2-7	NA	TRBV6-1	CASSEWPSYEQYF	TGTGCCAGCAGTGAATGGCCTAGCTACGAGCAGTACTTC
NA	TRBJ2-3	TRBD2	TRBV15	CATSRGTSGSSDTQYF	TGTGCCACCAGCAGAGGGACTAGCGGGAGTTCAGATACGCAGTATTTT
NA	TRBJ1-5	TRBD1	TRBV18	CASSPGQGNSNQPQHF	TGTGCCAGCTCGCCGGGACAGGGGAATAGCAATCAGCCCCAGCATTTT
NA	TRBJ2-1	NA	TRBV19	CASSSVSGSYNEQFF	TGTGCCAGTAGTTCCGTGTCAGGCTCCTACAATGAGCAGTTCTTC
NA	TRBJ2-3	TRBD2	TRBV12-5	CASGLVLNSGSPTDTQYF	TGTGCTAGTGGTTTGGTACTTAATAGCGGGAGTCCCACAGATACGCAGTATTTT
NA	TRBJ2-7	TRBD1	TRBV27	CASSSGQGAHEQYF	TGTGCCAGCAGCTCCGGACAGGGGGCCCACGAGCAGTACTTC
once	TRBJ2-5	TRBD2	TRBV5-4	CASSNLAGEETQYF	TGTGCCAGCAGCAACCTAGCGGGAGAAGAGACCCAGTACTTC
once	TRBJ1-5	TRBD1	TRBV27	CASSTIGQGVQPQHF	TGTGCCAGCAGCACTATCGGACAGGGGGTACAGCCCCAGCATTTT
NA	TRBJ1-2	TRBD1	TRBV2	CASRRDRGLGYTF	TGTGCCAGCAGGCGGGACAGGGGGCTCGGCTACACCTTC
NA	TRBJ2-1	TRBD1	TRBV19	CASSSTGRNEQFF	TGTGCCAGTAGTTCGACAGGGCGCAATGAGCAGTTCTTC
NA	TRBJ2-1	NA	TRBV19	CASSIEGGNEQFF	TGTGCCAGTAGTATAGAGGGAGGCAATGAGCAGTTCTTC
NA	TRBJ2-2	NA	TRBV7-9	CASSFIPRLNANTGELFF	TGTGCCAGCAGCTTTATACCAAGACTAAACGCGAACACCGGGGAGCTGTTTTTT
NA	TRBJ2-7	NA	TRBV4-1	CASSQVRVFDEQYF	TGCGCCAGCAGCCAAGTACGGGTATTCGACGAGCAGTACTTC
few	TRBJ2-7	NA	TRBV18	CASSRQVEQYF	TGTGCCAGCTCAAGACAGGTCGAGCAGTACTTC
once	TRBJ2-7	TRBD2	TRBV9	CASSVGGGSEQYF	TGTGCCAGCAGCGTAGGAGGCGGGAGCGAGCAGTACTTC
NA	TRBJ1-3	NA	TRBV7-3	CASSSPTGRGGNTIYF	TGTGCCAGCAGCTCCCCCACCGGCAGGGGTGGAAACACCATATATTTT
NA	TRBJ1-2	NA	TRBV14	CASSHKIGTGWVYGYTF	TGTGCCAGCAGCCATAAGATCGGAACAGGGTGGGTCTATGGCTACACCTTC
once	TRBJ2-2	TRBD1	TRBV6-1	CASSPTGSITGELFF	TGTGCCAGCAGTCCGACAGGGAGTATCACCGGGGAGCTGTTTTTT
NA	TRBJ2-3	TRBD1	TRBV6-6	CASSPTRQGLSDTQYF	TGTGCCAGCAGCCCTACTCGACAGGGTTTATCAGATACGCAGTATTTT
NA	TRBJ2-7	NA	TRBV4-2	CASSQGGGRGEQYF	TGTGCCAGCAGCCAAGGGGGGGGCCGGGGGGAGCAGTACTTC
NA	TRBJ2-7	TRBD1	TRBV12-5	CASGLVIGTGGYEQYF	TGTGCTAGTGGTTTGGTAATCGGGACAGGGGGATACGAGCAGTACTTC
NA	TRBJ2-3	NA	TRBV6-1	CASSFVTDTQYF	TGTGCCAGCAGCTTCGTTACAGATACGCAGTATTTT
NA	TRBJ2-7	TRBD1	TRBV7-2	CASSLGQGAYEQYF	TGTGCCAGCAGCCTCGGACAGGGGGCCTACGAGCAGTACTTC
NA	TRBJ1-2	NA	TRBV15	CATSRDPGQPYGYTF	TGTGCCACCAGCAGAGACCCGGGACAACCATATGGCTACACCTTC
NA	TRBJ2-7	TRBD2	TRBV18	CASSPKLATSYEQYF	TGTGCCAGCTCACCGAAACTAGCGACTTCCTACGAGCAGTACTTC
NA	TRBJ2-1	TRBD1	TRBV27	CASRYRGYNEQFF	TGTGCCAGCAGATACAGGGGCTACAATGAGCAGTTCTTC
NA	TRBJ1-2	NA	TRBV7-2	CASSPQPRVFDGYTF	TGTGCCAGCAGCCCCCAACCCAGGGTTTTCGATGGCTACACCTTC
NA	TRBJ1-5	TRBD1	TRBV10-3	CAISEGGQLSNQPQHF	TGTGCCATCAGTGAGGGGGGACAGCTTAGCAATCAGCCCCAGCATTTT
NA	TRBJ2-1	TRBD2	TRBV29-1	CSVSLAGFYNEQFF	TGCAGCGTTTCCCTAGCGGGATTCTACAATGAGCAGTTCTTC
once	TRBJ2-7	NA	TRBV6-6	CASSWTDSYEQYF	TGTGCCAGCAGTTGGACAGACTCCTACGAGCAGTACTTC
NA	TRBJ2-3	NA	TRBV18	CASSPREDTDTQYF	TGTGCCAGCTCACCACGCGAGGACACAGATACGCAGTATTTT
NA	TRBJ2-1	NA	TRBV27	CASSLFRRNEQFF	TGTGCCAGCAGTTTATTCAGGCGAAATGAGCAGTTCTTC
NA	TRBJ2-1	TRBD2	TRBV7-6	CASTPSSGYYNEQFF	TGTGCCAGCACCCCTTCTAGCGGCTACTACAATGAGCAGTTCTTC
NA	TRBJ2-7	NA	TRBV6-4	CANTPPNTDRRQYEQYF	TGTGCCAACACCCCCCCTAACACCGACAGGAGGCAATACGAGCAGTACTTC
NA	TRBJ2-3	TRBD2	TRBV5-1	CASRLGLAGETDTQYF	TGCGCCAGCAGGCTAGGACTAGCGGGAGAAACAGATACGCAGTATTTT
few	TRBJ1-5	NA	TRBV5-8	CASSLDMSNQPQHF	TGTGCCAGCAGCTTGGACATGAGCAATCAGCCCCAGCATTTT
NA	TRBJ1-1	NA	TRBV6-1	CASSLRGSNAEAFF	TGTGCCAGCAGTTTGCGGGGAAGTAACGCTGAAGCTTTCTTT
once	TRBJ2-5	TRBD2	TRBV2	CASSEGLAGATQYF	TGTGCCAGCAGTGAGGGACTAGCGGGCGCAACCCAGTACTTC
NA	TRBJ2-2	TRBD2	TRBV5-1	CASSLLLADFRRGNTGELFF	TGCGCCAGCAGCTTACTACTAGCGGACTTTCGTCGGGGGAACACCGGGGAGCTGTTTTTT
NA	TRBJ2-7	NA	TRBV5-6	CASSLTGHTEQYF	TGTGCCAGCAGCCTTACGGGACACACCGAGCAGTACTTC